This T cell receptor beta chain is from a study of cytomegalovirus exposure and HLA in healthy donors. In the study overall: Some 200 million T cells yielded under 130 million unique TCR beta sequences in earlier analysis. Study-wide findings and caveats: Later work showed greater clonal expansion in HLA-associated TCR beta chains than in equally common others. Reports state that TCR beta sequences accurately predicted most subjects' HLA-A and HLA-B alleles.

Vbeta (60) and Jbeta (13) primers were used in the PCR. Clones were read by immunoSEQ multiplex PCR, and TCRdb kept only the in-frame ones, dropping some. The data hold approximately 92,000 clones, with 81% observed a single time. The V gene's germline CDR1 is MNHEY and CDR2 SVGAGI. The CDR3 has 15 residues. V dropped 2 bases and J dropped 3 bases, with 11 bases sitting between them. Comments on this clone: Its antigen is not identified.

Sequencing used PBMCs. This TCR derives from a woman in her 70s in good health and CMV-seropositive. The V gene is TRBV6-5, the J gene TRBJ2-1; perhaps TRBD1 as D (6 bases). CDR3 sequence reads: CASSYNRGYYNEQFF. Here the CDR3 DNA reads TGTGCCAGCAGTTACAATAGGGGGTACTACAATGAGCAGTTCTTC.